This entry lists 8 T cell receptor beta chains sequenced from one sample in a study of blood T cells in healthy people across ages. A J-beta primer mix and a sample-barcoded 5' primer were used in a second PCR of about 7 to 12 cycles. TCRdb redid the calling of the 5' RACE reads with MiXCR, one entry per CDR3 protein. The sample gives 800,000 or so distinct CDR3 sequences, 20% to 25% of which show up once; 3.7% is in the top ten. The data were also submitted as part of a second study, on T cells of mothers and their children.

The sample was blood. The receptors here all came from a boy between 10 and 17 years old in good health.

The gene calls are TRBV18 and TRBJ2-2; possibly TRBD1 for D (6 bases). Germline V gives CDR1 KGHSH, CDR2 LQKENI. The CDR3 contains 14 residues. Trimming removed 3 bases at V and 6 bases at J, with 11 bases between. The CDR3 loop is CASSPSNRAGELFF. CDR3 nucleotide sequence: TGTGCCAGCTCACCTTCAAACAGGGCCGGGGAGCTGTTTTTT.

This clonotype was seen a handful of times. The rearrangement uses TRBV29-1 and TRBJ2-6; D remains unclear. The CDR3 is 16 amino acids. The V gene's germline CDR1 is SQVTM and CDR2 ANQGSEA. Deletions cut 4 bases from V and 0 bases from J, with 13 bases between. The CDR3 loop is CSVGSGSPSGANVLTF. The DNA for the CDR3 is TGCAGCGTTGGCTCGGGCAGTCCCTCTGGGGCCAACGTCCTGACTTTC.

This clonotype occurred a few times. The V gene is TRBV3-1, the J gene TRBJ2-5; D remains unclear. The J call may not be correct, given that the DNA end is closer to TRBJ2-1. This CDR3 has 14 amino acids. In germline, CDR1 is LGHDT, CDR2 YNNKEL (reference sequence). The DNA of the CDR3 is TGTGCCAGCAGCCCTGGGCCGGTTAACAATGAGCAGTTCTTC. Amino acids: CASSPGPVNNEQFF.

This rearrangement joins TRBV7-3 to TRBJ2-2; D gene ambiguous. The CDR3 sequence is 13 residues long. Germline V gene data show CDR1 as SGHTA and CDR2 as FQGTGA. Trimming shortened V by 0 bases and J by 7 bases, and 6 bases separated the two germline ends. CDR3 bases: TGTGCCAGCAGCTTAACGCCGGGCGGGGAGCTGTTTTTT. It translates to CASSLTPGGELFF.

V and J are TRBV15 and TRBJ2-5; D not resolved. CDR3 length: 13 amino acids. CDR1 and CDR2 (germline): LNHNV, YYDKDF (reference sequence). Trimming left V 1 base short and J 5 bases short, with 8 bases between. In DNA, the CDR3 is TGTGCCACCAGCAGAGTACCCATGGAGACCCAGTACTTC. Translated: CATSRVPMETQYF.

The chain joins TRBV29-1 to TRBJ2-5; the D is unclear. This CDR3 region has 10 residues. Germline V gives CDR1 SQVTM, CDR2 ANQGSEA. With 7 bases removed from V and 7 bases from J, the gap between germline ends came to 10 bases. As DNA, the CDR3 is TGCAGCGCTCATACGGGGACCCAGTACTTC. Protein sequence: CSAHTGTQYF.

The V gene is TRBV7-9, the J gene TRBJ2-7, with 7 bases matching TRBD1. Trimming removed 5 bases from V and 4 bases from J; junction bases left unmatched: 8. This CDR3 region has 14 residues. Germline CDR1 SEHNR, CDR2 FQNEAQ (reference sequence). CDR3 nucleotides: TGTGCCAGCAGCGGACAGGACAGGATTTACGAGCAGTACTTC. It translates to CASSGQDRIYEQYF.

The V gene is TRBV5-1, the J gene TRBJ2-5; 8 bases align to TRBD2. The CDR3 consists of 15 residues. CDR1 is SGHRS, CDR2 YFSETQ, per germline. Unmatched junction bases numbered 3, after V lost 1 base and J lost 1 base. CDR3 loop: CASSLQAGAQETQYF. CDR3 in DNA: TGCGCCAGCAGCTTGCAAGCGGGGGCCCAAGAGACCCAGTACTTC.